These 30 T cell receptor beta chains share one sample of origin, sequenced in a study of radiotherapy plus CTLA-4 blockade in lung cancer. TCRdb's copy holds only in-frame clones and misses some; the assay was immunoSEQ multiplex PCR. The profile shows 85,000 to 130,000 clones, more than 75% of them singletons. The sample here was peripheral blood, taken from a patient treated with radiotherapy plus ipilimumab. The receptors derive from a human donor with non-small cell lung cancer that progressed on radiotherapy plus ipilimumab. Some clones in this sample may be carry-over from other donors' samples.

There are a few counts of this clone. Other DNA sequences from this sample encode an identical CDR3 as well. The V call is TRBV28, the J call TRBJ1-2, with no clear D. This CDR3 is built from 12 residues. CDR1 and CDR2 from the germline V gene are MDHEN and SYDVKM. V was pared by 2 bases and J by 4 bases, with 5 bases between. DNA of the CDR3: TGTGCCAGCAGTTTACGGCTCTATGGCTACACCTTC. It is translated as CASSLRLYGYTF.

The V and J genes are TRBV7-2 and TRBJ1-2; 9 bases fit TRBD1. Germline V gene lookup returns CDR1 SGHTA and CDR2 FQGNSA. The J segment lost 8 bases and the V segment lost 5 bases, leaving 9 bases of the junction unmatched. This CDR3 comprises 14 residues. The CDR3 is CASSPQSGQGGYTF. The CDR3 region has the DNA TGTGCCAGCAGCCCTCAGTCGGGACAGGGAGGCTACACCTTC.

In this sample, this clone turned up a few times. CDR3 region: CASSLYGAANTGELFF. The CDR3 bases are TGTGCCAGCAGCTTATACGGGGCAGCGAACACCGGGGAGCTGTTTTTT. The rearrangement joins TRBV13 to TRBJ2-2, with D perhaps assigned TRBD1 or TRBD2 (5 bases each). The CDR3 runs 16 residues. Germline lookup yields CDR1 PRHDT and CDR2 FYEKMQ (reference sequence). V was pared by 2 bases and J by 0 bases, with 10 bases between. Together with reference TRBV13 and TRBJ2-2, the CDR3 gives the full variable domain: AAGVIQSPRHLIKEKRETATLKCYPIPRHDTVYWYQQGPGQDPQFLISFYEKMQSDKGSIPDRFSAQQFSDYHSELNMSSLELGDSALYFCASSLYGAANTGELFFGEGSRLTVL.

The J gene is TRBJ2-2, the V gene TRBV5-4; D not resolved. CDR1 and CDR2 (germline): SGHNT, YYREEE (reference sequence). The CDR3 length is 15 residues. With 0 bases removed from V and 4 bases from J, the gap between germline ends came to 10 bases. The CDR3 DNA is TGTGCCAGCAGCTTGGTGGCTCTAGGCACCGGGGAGCTGTTTTTT. Translated, it gives CASSLVALGTGELFF. Variable domain in full (rest from reference TRBV5-4 and TRBJ2-2): ETGVTQSPTHLIKTRGQQVTLRCSSQSGHNTVSWYQQALGQGPQFIFQYYREEENGRGNFPPRFSGLQFPNYSSELNVNALELDDSALYLCASSLVALGTGELFFGEGSRLTVL.

CDR3 loop: CASRSYRDGLRRPQHF. The CDR3 region has the DNA TGTGCAAGTCGCTCCTACCGGGACGGCCTACGTCGGCCCCAGCATTTT. V gene TRBV12-2 combines with J gene TRBJ1-5. TRBV12-2 is a recognized pseudogene. The CDR3 is 16 residues long.

The chain is built from TRBV5-1 and TRBJ1-1; D not certain. Trimming cost V 0 bases and J 6 bases, with 12 bases left between them. In germline, CDR1 is SGHRS, CDR2 YFSETQ. The CDR3 length is 14 residues. For the CDR3, the DNA is TGCGCCAGCAGCTTGGTACCGAGCATCGCTGAAGCTTTCTTT. Residues: CASSLVPSIAEAFF.

The chain has TRBV13 and TRBJ1-2, with TRBD1 matching over 8 bases. The trim removed 3 bases at V and 7 bases at J, leaving 4 bases unmatched. The CDR3 is 13 amino acids. Germline V lookup: CDR1 PRHDT, CDR2 FYEKMQ (reference sequence). As DNA, the CDR3 is TGTGCCAGCAGCTTCCCCACAGGGGGTGGCTACACCTTC. Protein sequence: CASSFPTGGGYTF.

The chain carries TRBV5-1 and TRBJ1-2, with a weak D call TRBD1 (6 bases). Germline V lookup: CDR1 SGHRS, CDR2 YFSETQ. Deletions cut 0 bases from V and 2 bases from J, with 8 bases between. This CDR3 has 14 residues. CDR3 bases: TGCGCCAGCAGCTTGGATACAGGGAACTATGGCTACACCTTC. It specifies CASSLDTGNYGYTF.

V usage is TRBV7-2 and J usage is TRBJ2-7, with D perhaps matching TRBD2 (7 bases). Germline CDR1 is SGHTA and CDR2 is FQGNSA. The germline V and J ends were trimmed by 3 bases and 3 bases, with 21 bases remaining between them. The CDR3 is 17 residues long. The CDR3 DNA reads as TGTGCCAGCAGCTTCCAGTGGGGGCGGGGGTTTAACTACGAGCAGTACTTC. It encodes CASSFQWGRGFNYEQYF.

Written as DNA, the CDR3 is TGTGCCAGCAGCTTTGATGACAGGGAGTCTGACGAGCAGTACTTC. Translating gives CASSFDDRESDEQYF. The chain is built from TRBV5-6 and TRBJ2-7, with 7 bases matching TRBD1. Germline trimming cut 2 bases from V and 5 bases from J; bases unmatched to any gene: 10. The germline V gene has CDR1 SGHDT and CDR2 YYEEEE. The CDR3 contains 15 residues.

This sequence joins TRBV12-5 and TRBJ2-5; TRBD2 matches 8 bases. Germline CDR1 and CDR2: LGHNT and FRNRAP. V was clipped by 9 bases and J by 2 bases; unmatched bases: 8. The CDR3 has 14 residues. CDR3 sequence reads: CASGTRPLQETQYF. CDR3 sequence (DNA): TGTGCTAGCGGGACTAGGCCCCTTCAAGAGACCCAGTACTTC.

The chain links TRBV5-1 to TRBJ1-6; D possibly corresponds to TRBD1 (6 bases). This CDR3 comprises 15 residues. In germline, CDR1 is SGHRS, CDR2 YFSETQ. Trimming cost V 4 bases and J 4 bases, with 12 bases left between them. The CDR3 loop reads CASSQTTGYNSPLHF. The CDR3 coding sequence is TGCGCCAGCAGCCAAACTACAGGGTATAATTCACCCCTCCACTTT.

The V gene is TRBV27, the J gene TRBJ2-7; 8 nucleotides match TRBD1. Germline CDR1 MNHEY, CDR2 SMNVEV (reference sequence). This CDR3 has 15 amino acids. V shed 4 bases, J shed 3 bases, and the junction held 8 bases outside the gene matches. The CDR3 coding sequence is TGTGCCAGCAGTTGGACCGGGACAGGTTACTACGAGCAGTACTTC. Its protein is CASSWTGTGYYEQYF.

The chain recombines TRBV28 with TRBJ2-3; D possibly corresponds to TRBD2 (5 bases). The CDR3 loop spans 18 amino acids. The germline V and J ends were trimmed by 2 bases and 4 bases, with 22 bases remaining between them. Per the germline V gene, CDR1 is MDHEN and CDR2 is SYDVKM. The CDR3: CASSLLQFRVSGPDTQYF. The CDR3 nucleotides are TGTGCCAGCAGTTTACTACAGTTTCGGGTAAGCGGCCCAGATACGCAGTATTTT. Complete variable domain (other parts from reference TRBV28 and TRBJ2-3): DVKVTQSSRYLVKRTGEKVFLECVQDMDHENMFWYRQDPGLGLRLIYFSYDVKMKEKGDIPEGYSVSREKKERFSLILESASTNQTSMYLCASSLLQFRVSGPDTQYFGPGTRLTVL.

V usage is TRBV7-2 and J usage is TRBJ1-1, with D hard to call. The CDR3 totals 13 residues. Trimming pared 2 bases from V and 4 bases from J, leaving 8 bases between. The V gene's germline CDR1 is SGHTA and CDR2 FQGNSA. CDR3 sequence reads: CASSLTTGTEAFF. In DNA form, the CDR3 reads TGTGCCAGCAGCTTAACGACCGGCACTGAAGCTTTCTTT.

V usage is TRBV7-3 and J usage is TRBJ2-3; D is unresolved. The germline V gene encodes CDR1 SGHTA and CDR2 FQGTGA. V dropped 5 bases and J dropped 0 bases, with 3 bases sitting between them. The CDR3 totals 12 residues. This chain's CDR3 is CASSKSTDTQYF. DNA of the CDR3: TGTGCCAGCAGCAAAAGCACAGATACGCAGTATTTT.

This clone appeared once. The gene calls are TRBV5-1 and TRBJ2-3; D unclear. The V gene's germline CDR1 is SGHRS and CDR2 YFSETQ. V dropped 2 bases and J dropped 3 bases, with 16 bases sitting between them. The CDR3 spans 16 residues. CDR3 sequence: CASSFVGLPGTDTQYF. The CDR3 coding sequence is TGCGCCAGCAGCTTCGTAGGCCTCCCTGGAACAGATACGCAGTATTTT.

The V and J genes are TRBV5-1 and TRBJ2-7, with 9 bases that match TRBD1. J was trimmed by 9 bases and V by 4 bases; bases with no gene match: 11. CDR3 length equals 14 residues. The V gene's germline CDR1 is SGHRS and CDR2 YFSETQ. For the CDR3, the DNA is TGCGCCAGCAGCACCGACAGGGGGTCCTGGGGGCAGTACTTC. Protein product: CASSTDRGSWGQYF.

The chain is built from TRBV7-2 and TRBJ2-3; TRBD2 might be the D (6 bases). Germline assignment: CDR1 SGHTA and CDR2 FQGNSA. V was pared by 5 bases and J by 4 bases, with 13 bases between. CDR3 length: 14 residues. The CDR3, as DNA: TGTGCCAGCAGCCCTCATACTAGCCCAGATACGCAGTATTTT. It is translated as CASSPHTSPDTQYF.

Remarks on this clone: Other DNA variants within this sample encode the same CDR3. V is TRBV5-1 and J is TRBJ2-5; the D is unclear. Trimming stripped 5 bases from V and 2 bases from J, with 4 bases between. CDR1 SGHRS and CDR2 YFSETQ come from the germline V gene. The CDR3 runs 11 residues. CDR3 region: CASSFQETQYF. CDR3 DNA sequence: TGCGCCAGCAGTTTTCAAGAGACCCAGTACTTC.

This clone appeared a few times. V gene TRBV9 combines with J gene TRBJ2-5, with 8 nucleotides matching TRBD1. Germline CDR1 reads SGDLS; CDR2 reads YYNGEE. This CDR3 region has 15 residues. The V gene end was trimmed by 2 bases and the J gene end by 2 bases; junction bases not matched to a gene: 5. For the CDR3, the DNA is TGTGCCAGCAGCGTGACAGGGGTAGAGCAAGAGACCCAGTACTTC. As protein: CASSVTGVEQETQYF.

The chain carries TRBV5-1 and TRBJ1-1; 9 positions agree with TRBD1. The CDR3 is 15 amino acids. The J segment lost 5 bases and the V segment lost 4 bases, leaving 9 bases of the junction unmatched. CDR1 is SGHRS, CDR2 YFSETQ, per germline. The CDR3 nucleotides are TGCGCCAGCAGCGAAGGGACAGGGATAAAAACTGAAGCTTTCTTT. Protein product: CASSEGTGIKTEAFF.

The chain couples TRBV7-6 to TRBJ2-2; D gene uncertain. Germline lookup yields CDR1 SGHVS and CDR2 FNYEAQ. V was clipped by 3 bases and J by 0 bases, with 8 bases between them. The CDR3 has 15 residues. CDR3 nucleotides: TGTGCCAGCAGCTTTTCCCCAGCGAACACCGGGGAGCTGTTTTTT. Its protein is CASSFSPANTGELFF.

The chain links TRBV5-8 to TRBJ1-1; D possibly corresponds to TRBD1 (6 bases). Trimming pared 3 bases from V and 0 bases from J, leaving 18 bases between. CDR3 size: 17 residues. CDR1 is SGHTS, CDR2 YDEGEE, per germline. As DNA, the CDR3 is TGTGCCAGCAGCTGGACAGCGTTTCCGCTAATGAACACTGAAGCTTTCTTT. This gives the protein CASSWTAFPLMNTEAFF.

The DNA of the CDR3 is TGCAGTGCTAAGGACAGGGTCGAAGCTTTCTTT. It translates to CSAKDRVEAFF. The rearrangement uses TRBV20-1 and TRBJ1-1; 8 bases align to TRBD1. The V gene end was trimmed by 4 bases and the J gene end by 8 bases; junction bases not matched to a gene: 3. The CDR3 loop spans 11 amino acids. Germline CDR1 DFQATT, CDR2 SNEGSKA (reference sequence).

The chain carries TRBV28 and TRBJ1-4; D remains unclear. The CDR3 has 14 amino acids. Germline V gives CDR1 MDHEN, CDR2 SYDVKM. Between the trimmed V and J ends, which lost 3 bases and 4 bases, there was a span of 9 bases. The CDR3 loop is CASSLPGVNEKLFF. CDR3 DNA: TGTGCCAGCAGTTTGCCAGGCGTTAATGAAAAACTGTTTTTT.

The chain has TRBV5-1 and TRBJ1-4, with a possible D match to TRBD1 (5 bases). V shed 0 bases and J shed 7 bases, with 13 bases lying between them. Germline CDR1 SGHRS, CDR2 YFSETQ. CDR3 length: 15 amino acids. The CDR3 here is CASSLDTRRAEKLFF. In DNA, the CDR3 is TGCGCCAGCAGCTTGGACACTCGCAGGGCTGAAAAACTGTTTTTT.

The rearrangement links TRBV6-1 to TRBJ2-7; 7 nucleotides line up with TRBD1. Germline CDR1 is MNHNS and CDR2 is SASEGT. Losses at the gene ends were 6 bases for V and 1 base for J; bases not matched to a gene: 9. The CDR3 runs to 15 residues. In DNA, the CDR3 is TGTGCCAGCAGGTTGCTCCGGGACAGATCCTACGAGCAGTACTTC. Translating gives CASRLLRDRSYEQYF.

The J gene is TRBJ2-7, the V gene TRBV25-1; 8 bases line up with TRBD1. Germline trimming cut 5 bases from V and 4 bases from J; bases unmatched to any gene: 10. The germline CDR1 and CDR2 sequences are MGHDK and SYGVNS. This CDR3 has 15 amino acids. As DNA, the CDR3 is TGTGCCAGCAGTTGGGGACAGGACGACATGTACGAGCAGTACTTC. Translating it yields CASSWGQDDMYEQYF.

The rearrangement uses TRBV6-6 and TRBJ2-5; no firm D call. Trimming left V 2 bases short and J 9 bases short, with 16 bases between. The germline gives CDR1 MNHNY, CDR2 SVGAGI (reference sequence). This CDR3 is 14 amino acids long. The CDR3 sequence: CASSYGYGNGAQYF. DNA of the CDR3: TGTGCCAGCAGTTACGGTTACGGTAATGGGGCCCAGTACTTC.